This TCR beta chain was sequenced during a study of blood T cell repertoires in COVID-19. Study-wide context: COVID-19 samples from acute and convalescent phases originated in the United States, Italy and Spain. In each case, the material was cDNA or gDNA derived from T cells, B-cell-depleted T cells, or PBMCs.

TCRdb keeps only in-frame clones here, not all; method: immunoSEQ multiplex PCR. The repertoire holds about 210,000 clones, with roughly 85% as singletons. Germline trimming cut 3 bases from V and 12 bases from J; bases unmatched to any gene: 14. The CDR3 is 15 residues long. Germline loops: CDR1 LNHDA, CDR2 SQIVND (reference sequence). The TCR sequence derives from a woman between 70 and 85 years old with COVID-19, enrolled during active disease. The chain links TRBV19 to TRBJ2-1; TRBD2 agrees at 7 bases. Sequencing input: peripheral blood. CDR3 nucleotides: TGTGCCAGTAGTATTTTCTCGGGACTAAGAATACGGCAGTTCTTC. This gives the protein CASSIFSGLRIRQFF. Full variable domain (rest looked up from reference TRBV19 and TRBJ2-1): DGGITQSPKYLFRKEGQNVTLSCEQNLNHDAMYWYRQDPGQGLRLIYYSQIVNDFQKGDIAEGYSVSREKKESFPLTVTSAQKNPTAFYLCASSIFSGLRIRQFFGPGTRLTVL.